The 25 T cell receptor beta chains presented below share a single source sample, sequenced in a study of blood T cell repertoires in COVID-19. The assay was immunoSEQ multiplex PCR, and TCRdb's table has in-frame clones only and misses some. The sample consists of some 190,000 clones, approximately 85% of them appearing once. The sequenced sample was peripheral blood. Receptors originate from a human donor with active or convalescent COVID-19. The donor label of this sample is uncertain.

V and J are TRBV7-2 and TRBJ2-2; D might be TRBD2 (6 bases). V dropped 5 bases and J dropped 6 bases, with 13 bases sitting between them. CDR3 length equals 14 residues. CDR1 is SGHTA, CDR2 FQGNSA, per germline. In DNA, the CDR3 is TGTGCCAGCAGCCGCCCGTGGGGGGCCGGGGAGCTGTTTTTT. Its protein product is CASSRPWGAGELFF.

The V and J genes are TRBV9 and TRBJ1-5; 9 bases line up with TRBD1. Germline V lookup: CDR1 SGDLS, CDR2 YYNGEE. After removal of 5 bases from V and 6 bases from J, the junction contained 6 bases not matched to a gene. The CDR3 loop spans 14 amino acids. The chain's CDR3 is CASSGQGIGQPQHF. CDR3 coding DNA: TGTGCCAGCAGTGGACAGGGGATTGGTCAGCCCCAGCATTTT.

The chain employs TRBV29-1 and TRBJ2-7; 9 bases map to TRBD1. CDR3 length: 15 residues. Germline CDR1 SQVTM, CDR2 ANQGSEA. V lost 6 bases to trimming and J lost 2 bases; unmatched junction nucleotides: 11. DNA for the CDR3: TGCAGCGTCATTACCCCGACAGGGGGGGCCTACGAGCAGTACTTC. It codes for CSVITPTGGAYEQYF.

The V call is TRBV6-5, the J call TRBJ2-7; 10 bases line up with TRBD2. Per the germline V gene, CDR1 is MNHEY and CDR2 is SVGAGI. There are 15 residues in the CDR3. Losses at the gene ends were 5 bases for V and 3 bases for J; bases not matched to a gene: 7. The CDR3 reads CASSPRLAGDYEQYF. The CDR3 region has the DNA TGTGCCAGCAGTCCCAGACTAGCGGGCGACTACGAGCAGTACTTC.

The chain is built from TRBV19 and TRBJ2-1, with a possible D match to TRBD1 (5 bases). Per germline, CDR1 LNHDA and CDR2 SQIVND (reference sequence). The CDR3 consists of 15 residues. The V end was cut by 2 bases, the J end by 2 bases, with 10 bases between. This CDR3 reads CASSITGDTYNEQFF. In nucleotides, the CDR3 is TGTGCCAGTAGTATAACAGGCGATACCTACAATGAGCAGTTCTTC.

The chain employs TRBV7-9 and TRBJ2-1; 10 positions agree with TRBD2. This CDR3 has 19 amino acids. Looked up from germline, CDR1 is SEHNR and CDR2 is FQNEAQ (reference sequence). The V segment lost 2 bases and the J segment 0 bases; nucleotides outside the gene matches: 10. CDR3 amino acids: CASSLRSGRARSSYNEQFF. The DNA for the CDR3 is TGTGCCAGCAGCTTACGAAGCGGGAGGGCCCGGAGCTCCTACAATGAGCAGTTCTTC.

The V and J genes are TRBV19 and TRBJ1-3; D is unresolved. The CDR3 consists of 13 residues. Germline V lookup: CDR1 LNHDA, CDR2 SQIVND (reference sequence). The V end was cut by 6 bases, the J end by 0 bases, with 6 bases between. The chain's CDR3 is CASSQDSGNTIYF. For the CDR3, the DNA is TGTGCCAGTAGCCAGGACTCTGGAAACACCATATATTTT.

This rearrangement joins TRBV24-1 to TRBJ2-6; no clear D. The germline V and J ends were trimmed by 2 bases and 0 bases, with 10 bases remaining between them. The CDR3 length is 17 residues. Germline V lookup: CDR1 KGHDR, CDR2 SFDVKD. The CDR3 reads CATSDSKRTSGANVLTF. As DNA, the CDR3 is TGTGCCACCAGTGATTCGAAGCGTACCTCTGGGGCCAACGTCCTGACTTTC.

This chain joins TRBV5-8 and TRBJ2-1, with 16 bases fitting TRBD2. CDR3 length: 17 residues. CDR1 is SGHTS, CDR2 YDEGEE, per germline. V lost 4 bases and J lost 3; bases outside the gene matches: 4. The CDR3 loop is CASSGGTSGRGYNEQFF. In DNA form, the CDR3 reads TGTGCCAGCAGCGGCGGGACTAGCGGGAGGGGCTACAATGAGCAGTTCTTC.

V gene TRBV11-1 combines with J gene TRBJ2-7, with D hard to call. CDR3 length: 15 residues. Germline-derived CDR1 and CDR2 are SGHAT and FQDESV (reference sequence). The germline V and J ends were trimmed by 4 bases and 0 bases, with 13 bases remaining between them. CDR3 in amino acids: CASSSRAESSYEQYF. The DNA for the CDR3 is TGTGCCAGCAGCTCCCGAGCCGAGAGCTCCTACGAGCAGTACTTC. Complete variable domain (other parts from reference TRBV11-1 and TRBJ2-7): EAEVAQSPRYKITEKSQAVAFWCDPISGHATLYWYRQILGQGPELLVQFQDESVVDDSQLPKDRFSAERLKGVDSTLKIQPAELGDSAMYLCASSSRAESSYEQYFGPGTRLTVT.

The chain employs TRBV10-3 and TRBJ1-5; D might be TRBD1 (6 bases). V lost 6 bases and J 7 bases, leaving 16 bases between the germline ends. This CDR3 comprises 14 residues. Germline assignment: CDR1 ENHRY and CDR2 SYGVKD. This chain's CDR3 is CAIRGAMAGQPQHF. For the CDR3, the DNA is TGTGCCATCAGGGGGGCCATGGCTGGGCAGCCCCAGCATTTT.

DNA for the CDR3: TGCGCCAGCAGCCCAAGACAGGGCGGGGGGACGTGGGGGAATGAGCAGTTCTTC. This sequence encodes CASSPRQGGGTWGNEQFF. The genes are TRBV4-1 and TRBJ2-1; possibly TRBD2 for D (8 bases). Looked up from germline, CDR1 is MGHRA and CDR2 is YSYEKL. The CDR3 sequence is 18 residues long. V was clipped by 4 bases and J by 7 bases, with 26 bases between them.

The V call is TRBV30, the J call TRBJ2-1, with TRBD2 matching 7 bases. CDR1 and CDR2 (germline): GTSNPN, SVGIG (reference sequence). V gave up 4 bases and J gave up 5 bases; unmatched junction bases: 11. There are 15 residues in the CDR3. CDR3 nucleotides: TGTGCCTGGACCGAGGGCCAGCGGGGTCACAATGAGCAGTTCTTC. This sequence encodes CAWTEGQRGHNEQFF.

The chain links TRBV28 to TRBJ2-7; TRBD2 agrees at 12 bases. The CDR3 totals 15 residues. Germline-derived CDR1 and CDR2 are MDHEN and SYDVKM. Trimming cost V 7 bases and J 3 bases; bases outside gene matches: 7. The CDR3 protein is CASTLLAGGRYEQYF. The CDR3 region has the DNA TGTGCCAGCACCCTCCTAGCGGGGGGGCGCTACGAGCAGTACTTC.

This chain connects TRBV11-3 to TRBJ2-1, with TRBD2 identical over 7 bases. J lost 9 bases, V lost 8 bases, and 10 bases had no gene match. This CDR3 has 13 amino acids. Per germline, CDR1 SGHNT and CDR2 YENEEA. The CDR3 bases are TGTGCCAGCGCCCGGGGGAGGGAAAGTGAGCAGTTCTTC. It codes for CASARGRESEQFF.

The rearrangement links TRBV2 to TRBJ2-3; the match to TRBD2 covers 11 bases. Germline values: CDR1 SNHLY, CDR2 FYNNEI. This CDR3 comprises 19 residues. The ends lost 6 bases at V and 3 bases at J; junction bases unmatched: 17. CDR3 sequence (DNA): TGTGCCAGCAGCCAATGGATAGCGGGAGGGCCGGATTTAACAGATACGCAGTATTTT. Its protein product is CASSQWIAGGPDLTDTQYF.

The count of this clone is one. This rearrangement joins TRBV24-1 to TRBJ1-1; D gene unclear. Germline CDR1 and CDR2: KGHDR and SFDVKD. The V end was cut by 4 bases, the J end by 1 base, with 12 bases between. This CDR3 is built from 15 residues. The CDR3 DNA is TGTGCCACCAGTGACCCCCTTGGAGGGAACACTGAAGCTTTCTTT. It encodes CATSDPLGGNTEAFF.

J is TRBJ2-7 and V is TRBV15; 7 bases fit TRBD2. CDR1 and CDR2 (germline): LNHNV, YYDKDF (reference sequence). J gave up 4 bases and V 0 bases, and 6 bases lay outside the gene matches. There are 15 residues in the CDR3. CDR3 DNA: TGTGCCACCAGCAGAGATAACGGGGGGTATTACGAGCAGTACTTC. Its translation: CATSRDNGGYYEQYF.

Written as DNA, the CDR3 is TGTGCCAGCTCACTTCGACAGGGGGTAGGATACGAGCAGTACTTC. Protein sequence: CASSLRQGVGYEQYF. The chain combines TRBV18 with TRBJ2-7; TRBD1 aligns across 9 bases. The germline V gene has CDR1 KGHSH and CDR2 LQKENI. The V segment lost 4 bases and the J segment 4 bases; nucleotides outside the gene matches: 8. The CDR3 is 15 amino acids.

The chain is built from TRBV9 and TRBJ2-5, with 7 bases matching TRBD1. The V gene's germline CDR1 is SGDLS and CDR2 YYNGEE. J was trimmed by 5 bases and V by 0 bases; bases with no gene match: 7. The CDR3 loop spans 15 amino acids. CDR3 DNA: TGTGCCAGCAGCGTAGGACAGGGCGCAGGGGAGACCCAGTACTTC. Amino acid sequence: CASSVGQGAGETQYF.

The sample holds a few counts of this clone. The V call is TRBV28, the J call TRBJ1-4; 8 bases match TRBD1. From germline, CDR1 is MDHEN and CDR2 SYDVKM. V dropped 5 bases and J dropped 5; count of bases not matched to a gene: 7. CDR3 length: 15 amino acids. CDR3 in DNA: TGTGCCAGCAGTCTCCAGGGGGCAGGGAATGAAAAACTGTTTTTT. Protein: CASSLQGAGNEKLFF.

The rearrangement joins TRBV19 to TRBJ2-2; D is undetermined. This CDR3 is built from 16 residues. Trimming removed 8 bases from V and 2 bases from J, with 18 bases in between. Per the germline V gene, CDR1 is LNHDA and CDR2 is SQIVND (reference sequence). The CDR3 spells CASHVSSSVNTGELFF. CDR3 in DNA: TGTGCCAGTCACGTTTCATCCTCAGTAAACACCGGGGAGCTGTTTTTT.

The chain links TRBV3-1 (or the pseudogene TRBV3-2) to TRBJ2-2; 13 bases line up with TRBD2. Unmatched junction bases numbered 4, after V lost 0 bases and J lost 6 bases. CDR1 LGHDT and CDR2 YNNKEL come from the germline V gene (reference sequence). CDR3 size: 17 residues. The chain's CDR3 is CASSQDLGLAGAGELFF. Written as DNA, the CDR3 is TGTGCCAGCAGCCAAGATTTAGGACTAGCGGGAGCCGGGGAGCTGTTTTTT.

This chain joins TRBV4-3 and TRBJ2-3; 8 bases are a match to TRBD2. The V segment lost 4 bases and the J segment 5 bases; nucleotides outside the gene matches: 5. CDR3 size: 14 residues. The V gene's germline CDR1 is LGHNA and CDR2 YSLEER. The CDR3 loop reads CASSPGGAGDTQYF. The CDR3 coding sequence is TGCGCCAGCAGCCCCGGGGGGGCCGGAGATACGCAGTATTTT.

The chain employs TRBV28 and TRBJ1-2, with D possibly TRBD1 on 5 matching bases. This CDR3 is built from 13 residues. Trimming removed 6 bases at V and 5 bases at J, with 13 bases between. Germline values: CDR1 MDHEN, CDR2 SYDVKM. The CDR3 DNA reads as TGTGCCAGCAGCCCTCGACAGCCTTATGGCTACACCTTC. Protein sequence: CASSPRQPYGYTF.